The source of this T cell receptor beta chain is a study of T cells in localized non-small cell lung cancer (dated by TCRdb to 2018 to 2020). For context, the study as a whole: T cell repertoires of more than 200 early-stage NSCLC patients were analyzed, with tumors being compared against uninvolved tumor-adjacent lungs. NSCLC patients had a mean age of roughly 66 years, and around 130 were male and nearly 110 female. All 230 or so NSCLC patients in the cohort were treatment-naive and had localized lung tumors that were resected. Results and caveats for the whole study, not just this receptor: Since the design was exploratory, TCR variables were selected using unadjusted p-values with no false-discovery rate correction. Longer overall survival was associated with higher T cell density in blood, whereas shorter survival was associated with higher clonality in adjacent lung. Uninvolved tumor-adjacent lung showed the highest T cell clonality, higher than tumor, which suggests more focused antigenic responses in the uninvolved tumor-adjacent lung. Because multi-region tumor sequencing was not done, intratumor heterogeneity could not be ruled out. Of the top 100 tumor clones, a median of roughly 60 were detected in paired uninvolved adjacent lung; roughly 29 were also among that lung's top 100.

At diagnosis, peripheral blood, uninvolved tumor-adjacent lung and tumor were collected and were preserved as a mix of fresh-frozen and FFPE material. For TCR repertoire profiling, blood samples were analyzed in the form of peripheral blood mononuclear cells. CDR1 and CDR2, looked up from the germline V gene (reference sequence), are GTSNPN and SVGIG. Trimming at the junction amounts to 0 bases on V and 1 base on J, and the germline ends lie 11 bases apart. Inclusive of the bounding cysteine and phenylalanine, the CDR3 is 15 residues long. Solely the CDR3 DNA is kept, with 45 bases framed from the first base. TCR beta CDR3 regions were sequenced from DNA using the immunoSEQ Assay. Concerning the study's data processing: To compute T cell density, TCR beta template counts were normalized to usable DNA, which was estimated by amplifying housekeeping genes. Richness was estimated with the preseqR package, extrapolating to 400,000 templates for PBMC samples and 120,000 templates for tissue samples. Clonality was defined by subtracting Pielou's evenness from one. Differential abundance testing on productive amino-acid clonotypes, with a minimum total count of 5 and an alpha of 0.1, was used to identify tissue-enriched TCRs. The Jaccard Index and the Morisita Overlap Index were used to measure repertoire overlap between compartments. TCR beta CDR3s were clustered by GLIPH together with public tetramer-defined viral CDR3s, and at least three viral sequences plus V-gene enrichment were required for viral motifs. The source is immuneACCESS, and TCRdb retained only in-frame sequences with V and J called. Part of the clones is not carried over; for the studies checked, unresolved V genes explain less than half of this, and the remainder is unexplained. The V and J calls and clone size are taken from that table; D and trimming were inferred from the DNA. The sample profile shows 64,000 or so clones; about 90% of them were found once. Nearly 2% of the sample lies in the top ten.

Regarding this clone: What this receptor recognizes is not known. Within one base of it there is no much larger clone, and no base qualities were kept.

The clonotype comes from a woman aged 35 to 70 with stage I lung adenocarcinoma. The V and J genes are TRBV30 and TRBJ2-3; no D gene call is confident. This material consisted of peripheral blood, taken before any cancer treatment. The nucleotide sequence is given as TGTGCCTGGAGTGTTGGCGGTGGAGGCACAGATACGCAGTATTTT. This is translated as CAWSVGGGGTDTQYF.